These 28 T cell receptor beta chains were sequenced from one sample in a study of blood T cell repertoires in COVID-19. TCRdb keeps only in-frame clones here, not all; method: immunoSEQ multiplex PCR. The data contain 350,000 to 450,000 clones, roughly 91% of them singletons. The source material was PBMCs or T cells enriched from blood (not recorded which). The receptors were sampled from a woman in her twenties or thirties who had recovered from COVID-19.

J is TRBJ2-5 and V is TRBV28; D might be TRBD2 (7 bases). CDR1 is MDHEN, CDR2 SYDVKM, per germline. The CDR3 has 17 residues. V shed 5 bases and J shed 4 bases, with 23 bases lying between them. The CDR3 region has the DNA TGTGCCAGCAGTCGTCGCGGGTGGGGGGGCCAAGGAGAGACCCAGTACTTC. Translated, it gives CASSRRGWGGQGETQYF.

In its sample, this clone was seen a few times. The chain links TRBV7-9 to TRBJ1-1; D remains ambiguous. The V end was cut by 2 bases, the J end by 2 bases, with 12 bases between. Germline-derived CDR1 and CDR2 are SEHNR and FQNEAQ (reference sequence). The CDR3 length is 15 residues. DNA for the CDR3: TGTGCCAGCAGCTTACTCCGAGGCCAAAACACTGAAGCTTTCTTT. It translates to CASSLLRGQNTEAFF.

The rearrangement joins TRBV9 to TRBJ1-6; D uncertain. Germline V CDR1 and CDR2: SGDLS, YYNGEE. V lost 0 bases and J 6 bases, leaving 4 bases between the germline ends. The length of the CDR3 is 13 residues. As DNA, the CDR3 is TGTGCCAGCAGCGTAGCTTTTAATTCACCCCTCCACTTT. The encoded protein is CASSVAFNSPLHF.

This clone turned up a few times. As DNA, the CDR3 is TGCGCCAGCAGCTTGGATGCTAGCGGTGGGGAGACCCAGTACTTC. Translated: CASSLDASGGETQYF. The chain uses TRBV5-1 and TRBJ2-5; 7 positions agree with TRBD2. Germline V gene lookup returns CDR1 SGHRS and CDR2 YFSETQ. The CDR3 loop spans 15 amino acids. The junction had 7 bases not matched to a gene; V was cut back by 0 bases and J by 5 bases.

The chain joins TRBV30 to TRBJ2-7, with 9 bases fitting TRBD2. CDR3 length equals 14 residues. V trimming: 5 bases; J trimming: 3 bases; junction bases outside the gene matches: 8. The germline V gene has CDR1 GTSNPN and CDR2 SVGIG (reference sequence). CDR3 nucleotide sequence: TGTGCCTGGTCCCCGGGACTAGCCTACTACGAGCAGTACTTC. The encoded protein is CAWSPGLAYYEQYF.

This chain uses TRBV4-1 with TRBJ1-3; D is unclear. Germline V gene sequence: CDR1 MGHRA, CDR2 YSYEKL. The CDR3 is made up of 16 amino acids. V was pared by 1 base and J by 0 bases, with 10 bases between. The CDR3 loop reads CASSQVGLASGNTIYF. The CDR3 DNA follows: TGCGCCAGCAGCCAAGTCGGTCTAGCCTCTGGAAACACCATATATTTT.

This sequence joins TRBV6-5 and TRBJ1-3, with D perhaps TRBD1 (5 bases). Trimming pared 0 bases from V and 4 bases from J, leaving 13 bases between. Germline V gene sequence: CDR1 MNHEY, CDR2 SVGAGI. There are 16 residues in the CDR3. The CDR3 here is CASSYSRQRKGNTIYF. The CDR3 nucleotides are TGTGCCAGCAGTTACTCTCGACAGAGAAAGGGAAACACCATATATTTT.

The V call is TRBV4-3, the J call TRBJ1-1; D might be TRBD1 (6 bases). Germline CDR1 reads LGHNA; CDR2 reads YSLEER. The CDR3 has 15 amino acids. V lost 0 bases and J lost 4, with 12 bases in between. CDR3: CASSQDAQGITEAFF. CDR3 in DNA: TGCGCCAGCAGCCAAGATGCCCAGGGGATCACTGAAGCTTTCTTT.

This clone has just one count. This chain joins TRBV29-1 and TRBJ2-3; the D gene is possibly TRBD2 (6 bases). Between the trimmed V and J ends, which lost 3 bases and 0 bases, there was a span of 19 bases. The V gene's germline CDR1 is SQVTM and CDR2 ANQGSEA. The CDR3 totals 17 residues. Here the CDR3 DNA reads TGCAGCGTTGATTCCGGGAGACTAAGCCCTAGCACAGATACGCAGTATTTT. Translation: CSVDSGRLSPSTDTQYF.

The rearrangement links TRBV6-2 or TRBV6-3 to TRBJ2-6; D may be TRBD2 (7 bases). V was shortened by 6 bases and J by 4 bases, with 13 bases between the two germline ends. CDR3 size: 15 residues. Germline CDR1 reads MNHEY; CDR2 reads SVGEGT. CDR3: CASSWGGSGANVLTF. CDR3 sequence (DNA): TGTGCCAGCAGCTGGGGGGGCTCAGGGGCCAACGTCCTGACTTTC.

The chain uses TRBV10-3 and TRBJ2-6; a possible D gene is TRBD2 (5 bases). Germline V gene data show CDR1 as ENHRY and CDR2 as SYGVKD. V dropped 5 bases and J dropped 2 bases, with 10 bases sitting between them. The CDR3 covers 15 residues. CDR3: CAISFRTPGANVLTF. CDR3 DNA: TGTGCCATCAGTTTTCGGACTCCTGGGGCCAACGTCCTGACTTTC.

This clone was seen just once. The V call is TRBV11-1, the J call TRBJ2-7; TRBD1 might be the D (6 bases). The CDR3 runs to 14 residues. From germline, CDR1 is SGHAT and CDR2 FQDESV (reference sequence). The V end lost 4 bases, the J end lost 4 bases, and 14 bases lay between the germline ends. In DNA form, the CDR3 reads TGTGCCAGCAGCTACCTGAGGACAGAATACGAGCAGTACTTC. Its protein product is CASSYLRTEYEQYF.

This clone came up a few times. The chain uses TRBV18 and TRBJ1-5; D is perhaps TRBD1 (6 bases). Trimming removed 2 bases from V and 2 bases from J, with 13 bases in between. The length of the CDR3 is 16 residues. CDR1 and CDR2 from the germline V gene are KGHSH and LQKENI. The CDR3 is CASSPNQGSGNQPQHF. DNA for the CDR3: TGTGCCAGCTCACCAAACCAGGGGTCGGGCAATCAGCCCCAGCATTTT.

V is TRBV25-1 and J is TRBJ2-7; 9 bases line up with TRBD2. Germline V gene lookup returns CDR1 MGHDK and CDR2 SYGVNS. Trimming took 5 bases from V and 5 from J; bases not matched to a gene: 7. This CDR3 spans 14 amino acids. The DNA for the CDR3 is TGTGCCAGCAGTCCGCAGCGGGGGGTAAACGAGCAGTACTTC. Protein sequence: CASSPQRGVNEQYF.

V usage is TRBV24-1 and J usage is TRBJ1-6, with 7 positions matching TRBD1. The CDR3 sequence is 18 residues long. V was clipped by 5 bases and J by 4 bases; unmatched bases: 13. Germline loops: CDR1 KGHDR, CDR2 SFDVKD. The CDR3 loop is CATSAPSARDSYNSPLHF. CDR3 DNA: TGTGCCACCAGTGCCCCCTCCGCCAGGGACAGTTATAATTCACCCCTCCACTTT.

The table lists this clone with a count of one. V usage is TRBV9 and J usage is TRBJ1-3; the match to TRBD1 covers 7 bases. CDR1 and CDR2 from the germline V gene are SGDLS and YYNGEE. This CDR3 comprises 15 residues. Trimming cost V 2 bases and J 4 bases; bases outside gene matches: 6. The CDR3 region has the DNA TGTGCCAGCAGCGTCCTCGGGACAGAAGGAAACACCATATATTTT. The encoded protein is CASSVLGTEGNTIYF. Together with reference TRBV9 and TRBJ1-3, the CDR3 gives the full variable domain: DSGVTQTPKHLITATGQRVTLRCSPRSGDLSVYWYQQSLDQGLQFLIQYYNGEERAKGNILERFSAQQFPDLHSELNLSSLELGDSALYFCASSVLGTEGNTIYFGEGSWLTVV.

This sequence joins TRBV30 and TRBJ1-5; D perhaps matches TRBD1 (6 bases). Germline V CDR1 and CDR2: GTSNPN, SVGIG (reference sequence). The length of the CDR3 is 12 residues. V lost 7 bases and J 11 bases, leaving 18 bases between the germline ends. The CDR3 coding sequence is TGTGCCTCGGGGGGCCAGGGCAGAGCCCAGCATTTT. Translated, it gives CASGGQGRAQHF.

V gene TRBV3-1 (or the pseudogene TRBV3-2) combines with J gene TRBJ1-3; 11 bases are shared with TRBD1. There are 17 residues in the CDR3. J lost 0 bases, V lost 6 bases, and 7 bases had no gene match. Germline CDR1 and CDR2: LGHDT and YNNKEL (reference sequence). The CDR3, as DNA: TGTGCCAGCAGGGACTCCGGGACAGGGGGCTCTGGAAACACCATATATTTT. Translated: CASRDSGTGGSGNTIYF.

CDR3 residues: CASSLQGLTEAFF. The CDR3 DNA is TGTGCCAGCTCACTCCAGGGACTAACTGAAGCTTTCTTT. The chain recombines TRBV18 with TRBJ1-1, with a weak D call TRBD1 (5 bases). CDR1 KGHSH and CDR2 LQKENI come from the germline V gene. V was shortened by 4 bases and J by 5 bases, with 11 bases between the two germline ends. This CDR3 has 13 residues. The whole variable domain, remainder taken from reference TRBV18 and TRBJ1-1, is NAGVMQNPRHLVRRRGQEARLRCSPMKGHSHVYWYRQLPEEGLKFMVYLQKENIIDESGMPKERFSAEFPKEGPSILRIQQVVRGDSAAYFCASSLQGLTEAFFGQGTRLTVV.

This clone was seen a few times. This chain connects TRBV28 to TRBJ1-2, with D hard to call. The CDR3 contains 15 residues. Per germline, CDR1 MDHEN and CDR2 SYDVKM. V was pared by 3 bases and J by 5 bases, with 16 bases between. Here the CDR3 DNA reads TGTGCCAGCAGTTTGCCATTCGCTTTCACTTATGGCTACACCTTC. As protein: CASSLPFAFTYGYTF.

The chain recombines TRBV29-1 with TRBJ1-1, with D tentatively TRBD1 (5 bases). CDR1 SQVTM and CDR2 ANQGSEA come from the germline V gene. The CDR3 is 12 residues long. V was cut by 4 bases and J by 3 bases, with 9 bases left in between. CDR3 sequence reads: CSVVQDHTEAFF. CDR3 nucleotides: TGCAGCGTTGTACAGGATCACACTGAAGCTTTCTTT.

J is TRBJ1-2 and V is TRBV15, with D maybe TRBD1 (5 bases). Germline V lookup: CDR1 LNHNV, CDR2 YYDKDF (reference sequence). V shed 0 bases and J shed 8 bases, with 19 bases lying between them. This CDR3 has 16 residues. The DNA for the CDR3 is TGTGCCACCAGCAGAGATGGTTGGTCAGGGTCCTTGGGCTACACCTTC. Amino acid sequence: CATSRDGWSGSLGYTF.

The CDR3 reads CASSPSSGQGDNYGYTF. As DNA, the CDR3 is TGTGCCAGCAGCCCCTCATCAGGACAGGGGGATAACTATGGCTACACCTTC. J is TRBJ1-2 and V is TRBV3-1 (or the pseudogene TRBV3-2), with 10 bases that match TRBD1. The germline V gene has CDR1 LGHDT and CDR2 YNNKEL (reference sequence). The junction had 9 bases not matched to a gene; V was cut back by 4 bases and J by 1 base. The CDR3 has 17 amino acids.

The chain couples TRBV10-1 to TRBJ1-1; a weak D match, TRBD1 (5 bases). V was clipped by 5 bases and J by 1 base, with 8 bases between them. Germline CDR1 is WNHNN and CDR2 is SYGVQD (reference sequence). This CDR3 has 13 amino acids. This CDR3 is CASSKTGNTEAFF. DNA for the CDR3: TGCGCCAGCAGTAAAACAGGGAACACTGAAGCTTTCTTT.

The J gene is TRBJ1-5, the V gene TRBV18; D call uncertain. This CDR3 is built from 17 residues. CDR1 is KGHSH, CDR2 LQKENI, per germline. Trimming cost V 2 bases and J 1 base, with 15 bases left between them. DNA of the CDR3: TGTGCCAGCTCACCAATTACGCGGGATCGGAGCAATCAGCCCCAGCATTTT. It is translated as CASSPITRDRSNQPQHF. The complete variable domain, with remaining parts taken from reference TRBV18 and TRBJ1-5, reads NAGVMQNPRHLVRRRGQEARLRCSPMKGHSHVYWYRQLPEEGLKFMVYLQKENIIDESGMPKERFSAEFPKEGPSILRIQQVVRGDSAAYFCASSPITRDRSNQPQHFGDGTRLSIL.

The CDR3 is CASSVTSGRYNEQFF. The CDR3 DNA follows: TGTGCCAGCAGTGTGACTAGCGGGAGATACAATGAGCAGTTCTTC. The chain combines TRBV7-2 with TRBJ2-1; 12 bases agree with TRBD2. The CDR3 contains 15 residues. CDR1 is SGHTA, CDR2 FQGNSA, per germline. The J segment lost 4 bases and the V segment lost 6 bases, leaving 4 bases of the junction unmatched.

This chain links TRBV4-1 with TRBJ1-4; D perhaps matches TRBD1 (6 bases). CDR1 is MGHRA, CDR2 YSYEKL, per germline. V lost 1 base, J lost 4 bases, and 10 bases lay in between. This CDR3 is 15 amino acids long. In nucleotides, the CDR3 is TGCGCCAGCAGCCAAGGACGAGGGGGTAATGAAAAACTGTTTTTT. Its protein is CASSQGRGGNEKLFF.

Only a few counts were recorded for this clone. The rearrangement links TRBV7-6 to TRBJ2-7; 7 bases align to TRBD2. J lost 2 bases, V lost 5 bases, and 6 bases had no gene match. CDR3 length equals 14 residues. The germline V gene has CDR1 SGHVS and CDR2 FNYEAQ. In DNA form, the CDR3 reads TGTGCCAGCAGCCTCGGCGCGGGGGCCTACGAGCAGTACTTC. This sequence encodes CASSLGAGAYEQYF.